A selection of T cell receptor beta chains follows, all from one sample in a study of T-cell reconstitution after alpha-beta-depleted transplantation in children. One entry per CDR3 protein, called by TCRdb with MiXCR from the PCR reads. The sample yields hundreds of thousands of distinct CDR3 sequences, around 10% seen once. The starting material was PBMCs, obtained before TCRalphabeta/CD19-depleted stem cell transplant. The receptor set was obtained from a boy under two years old with acute myeloid leukemia, due to receive a stem cell transplant. CDR3s include the opening cysteine and the closing phenylalanine or tryptophan. A D gene is named only where the DNA matches it firmly. Only part of the rows carry a size: once, few, many, or a class if the clone is expanded.

j_gene: TRBJ2-2
d_gene: TRBD2
v_gene: TRBV14
abundance: few
CDR3nt: TGTGCCAGCAGCCAAGGGACTAGCGGGAGGTTGGGGACCGGGGAGCTGTTTTTT
CDR3aa: CASSQGTSGRLGTGELFF

j_gene: TRBJ2-7
d_gene: TRBD2
v_gene: TRBV7-2
abundance: .
CDR3nt: TGTGCCAGCAGCGGGGGGGGATCCTCCTACGAGCAGTACTTC
CDR3aa: CASSGGGSSYEQYF

j_gene: TRBJ2-2
d_gene: .
v_gene: TRBV7-2
abundance: many
CDR3nt: TGTGCCAGCAGCTTAGGCTCCAGCAACACCGGGGAGCTGTTTTTT
CDR3aa: CASSLGSSNTGELFF

j_gene: TRBJ2-2
d_gene: TRBD1
v_gene: TRBV7-6
abundance: many
CDR3nt: TGTGCCAGCAGCTCACCGGGACAGGGAACCGGGGAGCTGTTTTTT
CDR3aa: CASSSPGQGTGELFF

j_gene: TRBJ2-7
d_gene: .
v_gene: TRBV6-2/TRBV6-3
abundance: .
CDR3nt: TGTGCCAGCAGTTACTCGACTAGCTACGAGCAGTACTTC
CDR3aa: CASSYSTSYEQYF

j_gene: TRBJ2-7
d_gene: .
v_gene: TRBV28
abundance: many
CDR3nt: TGTGCCAGCAGTTTAGATTTACGGCCCTACGAGCAGTACTTC
CDR3aa: CASSLDLRPYEQYF

j_gene: TRBJ2-4
d_gene: TRBD1
v_gene: TRBV7-2
abundance: few
CDR3nt: TGTGCCAGCAGCCCGACAGGGGGCGTCAAAAACATTCAGTACTTC
CDR3aa: CASSPTGGVKNIQYF

j_gene: TRBJ1-5
d_gene: .
v_gene: TRBV20-1
abundance: many
CDR3nt: TGCAGTGCTGGATTTCTAGGGCCCCAGCATTTT
CDR3aa: CSAGFLGPQHF

j_gene: TRBJ2-7
d_gene: .
v_gene: TRBV18
abundance: many
CDR3nt: TGTGCCAGCTCAACCGGGACAACCTTTTGGGAGCAGTACTTC
CDR3aa: CASSTGTTFWEQYF

j_gene: TRBJ1-2
d_gene: TRBD1
v_gene: TRBV5-1
abundance: many
CDR3nt: TGCGCCAGCAGCTTTCCGGGACAGGGTAGCTACACCTTC
CDR3aa: CASSFPGQGSYTF

j_gene: TRBJ2-3
d_gene: .
v_gene: TRBV15
abundance: few
CDR3nt: TGTGCCACCAGCTACCCGGGACACCTCACAGATACGCAGTATTTT
CDR3aa: CATSYPGHLTDTQYF

j_gene: TRBJ2-5
d_gene: .
v_gene: TRBV10-3
abundance: .
CDR3nt: TGTGCCATCAGTGCCACGGGAAGGGGAGAGACCCAGTACTTC
CDR3aa: CAISATGRGETQYF

j_gene: TRBJ1-1
d_gene: .
v_gene: TRBV10-3
abundance: many
CDR3nt: TGTGCCATCAGTGATTTGGGGAGTACTGAAGCTTTCTTT
CDR3aa: CAISDLGSTEAFF

j_gene: TRBJ1-3
d_gene: TRBD1
v_gene: TRBV11-1
abundance: few
CDR3nt: TGTGCCAGCAGCCACCTACGCCTTGACAGGGGGTCCGGAAACACCATATATTTT
CDR3aa: CASSHLRLDRGSGNTIYF

j_gene: TRBJ1-4
d_gene: .
v_gene: TRBV12-3/TRBV12-4
abundance: many
CDR3nt: TGTGCCAGCAGTTTTGGGGCTCCCGAAAAACTGTTTTTT
CDR3aa: CASSFGAPEKLFF

j_gene: TRBJ2-4
d_gene: TRBD1
v_gene: TRBV28
abundance: many
CDR3nt: TGTGCCAGCAGTAAGGTGGACAGGGGGCTAGCCAAAAACATTCAGTACTTC
CDR3aa: CASSKVDRGLAKNIQYF

j_gene: TRBJ2-5
d_gene: TRBD2
v_gene: TRBV3-1
abundance: few
CDR3nt: TGTGCCAGCAGCCAAGATAGCGGGGCGGAGGAGACCCAGTACTTC
CDR3aa: CASSQDSGAEETQYF